The source of this TCR beta chain is a study of T cell responses to AZD1222 COVID-19 vaccine (dated by TCRdb to about 2021). About the full investigation: AZD1222 recipients whose second dose came at about 4 weeks and those whose second dose came at about 12 weeks were combined into one group, since spike-specific TCR depth and breadth did not differ between the two schedules. A total of 230 to 250 trial participants underwent TCR sequencing, of whom roughly 210 had received two doses of AZD1222 and around 25 had received two doses of the MenACWY control vaccine. Enrollment into the trials was organized by age into subgroups of 18-55, 56-69 and 70-plus years, and those subgroups contained roughly 150, 30 and 60 TCR-sequenced participants, respectively. The full study reports these points: Vaccine-associated CD4 TCRs spanned the whole spike protein, with dominant responses in regions 160-218 and 743-854. Participants were mostly white British and included more females than males, and it was suggested by the authors that clonal diversity may have been underestimated. In the small 56-69-year group, the increase in depth fell short of significance, most likely because of low power. Because no day 14 peak-response samples were available, repertoires were characterized only after the peak T cell response. Conclusions about previously exposed vaccinees are limited because only 5 or 6 AZD1222 recipients were SARS-CoV-2 seropositive at baseline. A significant rise in spike-specific TCR breadth and depth was observed after two AZD1222 doses relative to day 0 and relative to MenACWY recipients. Reportedly, close to half of the unique spike-specific TCRs recognized epitopes lying outside the regions that are mutated in the B.1.351 and B.1.1.7 variants.

The CDR3 regions of human TCRbeta chains were analyzed by immunosequencing. The study's processing was this. TCRs in the repertoires were matched against a reference library of SARS-CoV-2-specific TCRs that had been generated with the MIRA antigen-specificity platform. Breadth meant the fraction of unique TCRs that were SARS-CoV-2-associated, whereas depth meant the fraction of total T cells that were SARS-CoV-2-associated. Using the MIRA data, each spike-specific TCR was mapped to the spike region that the TCR reacts to and placed in a CD4 or CD8 class. Log10-transformed breadth and depth values were compared by one-way ANOVA with Sidak's multiple comparisons tests. TCRdb carries this immuneACCESS record with in-frame sequences only. Its versions omit some clonotypes, under half of them owing to an unresolved V gene in the studies checked, with the rest unexplained. The DNA gave D and trimming, while V, J and clone size come from that table. This sample holds some 130,000 clones; approximately 90% were observed only once. The ten largest clones add up to around 3.8% of the sample.

As for this clone: Its antigen has not been determined. It has no much larger one-base neighbor in the sample; base qualities were not kept.

In light of the paper, this sample's time point label describes: baseline before first vaccination. Samples from vaccinated people were obtained from the UK trials COV001 and COV002, which included a single-blind randomized controlled phase 2/3 trial of AZD1222 (ChAdOx1 nCoV-19) in healthy adults. For TCRbeta chain sequencing, PBMC samples were collected from trial participants at day 0 and at day 28 after the second dose. This receptor was obtained from an adult in good health. The sequences come from peripheral blood, collected on day 0 of AZD1222 vaccination.

The sequenced DNA: TGTGCCAGCAGCTTAACGCAGGGGGCCGGCTATGGCTACACCTTC. Translated, this is CASSLTQGAGYGYTF. The V gene is TRBV7-2 and the J gene is TRBJ1-2; 8 middle bases align to TRBD1. The germline V gene sets CDR1 to SGHTA and CDR2 to FQGNSA. The germline V end is reduced by 2 bases and the J end by 4 bases; junction bases left unmatched: 6. The CDR3 goes from the cysteine to the phenylalanine over 15 residues. Only the CDR3 DNA is retained, 45 bases long and in frame from the first base. The CDR3, completed at both ends by the reference TRBV7-2 and TRBJ1-2 genes, gives the full variable domain GAGVSQSPSNKVTEKGKDVELRCDPISGHTALYWYRQSLGQGLEFLIYFQGNSAPDKSGLPSDRFSAERTGGSVSTLTIQRTQQEDSAVYLCASSLTQGAGYGYTFGSGTRLTVV.